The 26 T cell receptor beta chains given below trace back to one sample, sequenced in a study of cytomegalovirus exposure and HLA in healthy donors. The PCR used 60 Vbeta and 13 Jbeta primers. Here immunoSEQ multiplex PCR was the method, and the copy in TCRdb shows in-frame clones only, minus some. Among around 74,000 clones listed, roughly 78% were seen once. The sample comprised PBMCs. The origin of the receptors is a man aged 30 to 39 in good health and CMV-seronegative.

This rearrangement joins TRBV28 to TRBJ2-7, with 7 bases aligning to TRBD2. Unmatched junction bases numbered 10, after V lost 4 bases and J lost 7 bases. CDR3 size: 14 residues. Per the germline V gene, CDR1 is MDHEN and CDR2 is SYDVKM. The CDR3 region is CASSSWTSQEEQYF. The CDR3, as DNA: TGTGCCAGCAGTTCGTGGACTAGTCAAGAAGAGCAGTACTTC.

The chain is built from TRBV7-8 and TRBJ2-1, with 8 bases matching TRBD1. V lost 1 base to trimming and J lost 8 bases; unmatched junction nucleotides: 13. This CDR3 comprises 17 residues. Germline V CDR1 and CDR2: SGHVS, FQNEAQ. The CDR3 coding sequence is TGTGCCAGCAGCTTAGGGGGATCGGACAGGGTTTTCCATGAGCAGTTCTTC. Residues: CASSLGGSDRVFHEQFF.

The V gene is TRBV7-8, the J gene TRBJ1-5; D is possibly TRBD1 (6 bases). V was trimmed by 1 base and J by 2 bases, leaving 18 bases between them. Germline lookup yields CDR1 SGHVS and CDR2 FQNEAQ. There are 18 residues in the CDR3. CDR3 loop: CASSLVGGADLGNQPQHF. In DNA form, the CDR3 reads TGTGCCAGCAGCTTAGTAGGGGGGGCGGATCTCGGCAATCAGCCCCAGCATTTT.

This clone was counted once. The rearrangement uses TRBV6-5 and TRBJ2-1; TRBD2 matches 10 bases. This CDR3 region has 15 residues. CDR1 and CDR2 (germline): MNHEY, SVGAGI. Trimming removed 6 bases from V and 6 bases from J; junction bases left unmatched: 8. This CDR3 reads CASRAMSSGSNEQFF. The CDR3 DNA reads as TGTGCCAGCAGGGCGATGTCTAGCGGGAGCAATGAGCAGTTCTTC.

The CDR3 DNA reads TGTGCCAGCAGCGCCTCCGTGAACGGTGAGCAGTTCTTC. This gives the protein CASSASVNGEQFF. The chain recombines TRBV9 with TRBJ2-1; D remains ambiguous. The CDR3 extends over 13 amino acids. Germline CDR1 is SGDLS and CDR2 is YYNGEE. Trimming took 3 bases from V and 9 from J, leaving 13 bases between them.

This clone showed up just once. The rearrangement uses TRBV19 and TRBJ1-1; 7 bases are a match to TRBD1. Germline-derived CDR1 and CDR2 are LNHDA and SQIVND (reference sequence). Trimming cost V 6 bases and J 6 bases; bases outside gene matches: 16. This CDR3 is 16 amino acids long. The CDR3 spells CASSRGSHRGMPEAFF. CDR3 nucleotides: TGTGCCAGTAGCCGGGGAAGTCACAGGGGAATGCCTGAAGCTTTCTTT.

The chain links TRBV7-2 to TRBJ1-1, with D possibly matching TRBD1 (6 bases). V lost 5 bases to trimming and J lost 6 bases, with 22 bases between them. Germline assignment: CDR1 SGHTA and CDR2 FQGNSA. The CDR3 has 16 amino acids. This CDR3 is CASSGGAGRVGAEAFF. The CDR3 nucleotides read TGTGCCAGCAGCGGGGGGGCAGGGAGGGTGGGCGCTGAAGCTTTCTTT.

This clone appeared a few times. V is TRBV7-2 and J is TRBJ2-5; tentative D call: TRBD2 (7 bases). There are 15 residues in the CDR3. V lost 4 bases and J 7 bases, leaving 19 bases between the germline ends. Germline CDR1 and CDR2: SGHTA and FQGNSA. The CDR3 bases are TGTGCCAGCAGCTCGGGAACGGGGGGCCGAGGGACCCAGTACTTC. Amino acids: CASSSGTGGRGTQYF.

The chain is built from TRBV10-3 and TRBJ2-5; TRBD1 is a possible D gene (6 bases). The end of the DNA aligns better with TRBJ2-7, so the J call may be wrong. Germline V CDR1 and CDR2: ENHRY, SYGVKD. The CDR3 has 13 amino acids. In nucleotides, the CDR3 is TGTGCCATCATGGGGGACACCTCCTACGAGCAGTACTTC. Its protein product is CAIMGDTSYEQYF.

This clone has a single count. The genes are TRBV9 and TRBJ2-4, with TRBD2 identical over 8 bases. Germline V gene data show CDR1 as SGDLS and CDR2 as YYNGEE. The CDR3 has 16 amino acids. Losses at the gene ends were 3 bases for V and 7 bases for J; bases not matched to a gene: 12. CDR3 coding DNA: TGTGCCAGCAGCGCCACCCCATTAGCGGGGAGGAACATTCAGTACTTC. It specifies CASSATPLAGRNIQYF.

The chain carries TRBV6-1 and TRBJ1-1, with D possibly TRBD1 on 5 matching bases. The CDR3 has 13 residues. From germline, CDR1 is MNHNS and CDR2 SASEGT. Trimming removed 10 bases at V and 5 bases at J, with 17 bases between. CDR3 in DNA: TGTGCCACCTCCTCCGGGGGTCGGACTGAAGCTTTCTTT. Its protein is CATSSGGRTEAFF.

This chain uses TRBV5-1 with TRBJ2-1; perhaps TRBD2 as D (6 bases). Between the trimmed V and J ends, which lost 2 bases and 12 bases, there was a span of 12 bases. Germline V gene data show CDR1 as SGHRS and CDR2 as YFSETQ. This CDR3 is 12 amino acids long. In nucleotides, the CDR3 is TGCGCCAGCAGCTTCCAGACTAGGGTGCAGTTCTTC. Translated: CASSFQTRVQFF.

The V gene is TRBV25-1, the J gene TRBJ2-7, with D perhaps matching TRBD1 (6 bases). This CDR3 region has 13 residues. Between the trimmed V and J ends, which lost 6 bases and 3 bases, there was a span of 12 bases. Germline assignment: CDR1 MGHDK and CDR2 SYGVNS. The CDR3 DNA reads TGTGCCAGCAGGGGGTCAGGGGTCTACGAGCAGTACTTC. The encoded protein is CASRGSGVYEQYF.

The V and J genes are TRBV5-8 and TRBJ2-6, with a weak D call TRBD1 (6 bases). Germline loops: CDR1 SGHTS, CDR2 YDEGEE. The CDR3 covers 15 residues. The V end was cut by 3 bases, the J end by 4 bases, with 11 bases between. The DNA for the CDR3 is TGTGCCAGCAGCTCGGACAGAGCCGGGGCCAACGTCCTGACTTTC. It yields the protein CASSSDRAGANVLTF.

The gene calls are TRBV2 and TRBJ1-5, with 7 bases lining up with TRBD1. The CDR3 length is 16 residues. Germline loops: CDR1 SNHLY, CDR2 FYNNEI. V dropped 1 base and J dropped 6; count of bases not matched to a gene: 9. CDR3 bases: TGTGCCAGCAGTGAAGGTTTAACAGGGGTGGTTCAGCCCCAGCATTTT. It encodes CASSEGLTGVVQPQHF.

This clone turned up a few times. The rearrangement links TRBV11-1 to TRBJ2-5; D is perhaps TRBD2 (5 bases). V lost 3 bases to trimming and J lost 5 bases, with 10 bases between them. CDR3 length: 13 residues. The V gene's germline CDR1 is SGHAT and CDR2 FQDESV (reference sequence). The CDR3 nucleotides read TGTGCCAGCAGCTTCGCGGGCGGGGAGACCCAGTACTTC. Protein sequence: CASSFAGGETQYF. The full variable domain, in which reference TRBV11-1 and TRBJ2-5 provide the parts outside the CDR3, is EAEVAQSPRYKITEKSQAVAFWCDPISGHATLYWYRQILGQGPELLVQFQDESVVDDSQLPKDRFSAERLKGVDSTLKIQPAELGDSAMYLCASSFAGGETQYFGPGTRLLVL.

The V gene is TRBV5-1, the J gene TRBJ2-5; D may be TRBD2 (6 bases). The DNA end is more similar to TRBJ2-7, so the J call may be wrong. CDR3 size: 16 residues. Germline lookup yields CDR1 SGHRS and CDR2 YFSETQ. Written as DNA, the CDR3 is TGCGCCAGCAGCTTGGATCGGGGAGGAGGCTCCTACGAGCAGTACTTC. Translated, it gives CASSLDRGGGSYEQYF.

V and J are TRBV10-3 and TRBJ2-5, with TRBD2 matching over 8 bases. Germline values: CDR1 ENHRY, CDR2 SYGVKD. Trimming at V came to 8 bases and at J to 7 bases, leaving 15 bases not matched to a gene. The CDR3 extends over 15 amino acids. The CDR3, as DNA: TGTGCCATCGGGGGGGGTAGCGGGGAGTTCGGGACCCAGTACTTC. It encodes CAIGGGSGEFGTQYF.

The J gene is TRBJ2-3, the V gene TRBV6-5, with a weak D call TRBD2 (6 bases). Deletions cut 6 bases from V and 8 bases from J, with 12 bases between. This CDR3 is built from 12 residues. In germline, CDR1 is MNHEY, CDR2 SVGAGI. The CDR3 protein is CASRGTGGTQYF. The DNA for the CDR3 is TGTGCCAGCAGGGGGACCGGGGGTACGCAGTATTTT.

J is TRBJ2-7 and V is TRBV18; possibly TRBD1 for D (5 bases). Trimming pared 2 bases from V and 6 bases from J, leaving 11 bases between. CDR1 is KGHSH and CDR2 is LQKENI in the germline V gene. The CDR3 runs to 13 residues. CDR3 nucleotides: TGTGCCAGCTCACCAAACGAAAGGGGCGAGCAGTACTTC. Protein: CASSPNERGEQYF.

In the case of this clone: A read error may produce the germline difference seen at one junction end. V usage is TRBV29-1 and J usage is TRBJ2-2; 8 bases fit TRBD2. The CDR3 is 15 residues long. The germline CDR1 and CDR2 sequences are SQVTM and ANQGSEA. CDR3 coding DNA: TGCCGCGTTGAAGTCGGGGGGGCGAACACCGGGGAGCTGTTTTTT. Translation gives CRVEVGGANTGELFF.

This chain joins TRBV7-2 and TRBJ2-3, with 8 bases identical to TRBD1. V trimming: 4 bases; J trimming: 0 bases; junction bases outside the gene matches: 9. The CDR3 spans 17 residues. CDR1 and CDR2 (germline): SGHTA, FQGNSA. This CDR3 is CASSSAGGPSSTDTQYF. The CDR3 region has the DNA TGTGCCAGCAGCTCGGCAGGGGGCCCTTCTAGCACAGATACGCAGTATTTT.

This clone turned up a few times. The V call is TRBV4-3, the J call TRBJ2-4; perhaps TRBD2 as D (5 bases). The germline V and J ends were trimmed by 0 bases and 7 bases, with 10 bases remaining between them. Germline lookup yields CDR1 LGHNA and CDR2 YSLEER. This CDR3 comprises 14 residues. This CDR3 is CASSQEVRDNIQYF. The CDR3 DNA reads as TGCGCCAGCAGCCAAGAAGTGAGGGATAACATTCAGTACTTC.

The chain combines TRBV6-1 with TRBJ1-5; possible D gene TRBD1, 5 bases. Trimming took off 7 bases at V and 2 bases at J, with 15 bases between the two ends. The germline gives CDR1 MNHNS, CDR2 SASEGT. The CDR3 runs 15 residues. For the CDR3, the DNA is TGTGCCAGCATTCGAAGGGGCGGGGGCAATCAGCCCCAGCATTTT. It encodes CASIRRGGGNQPQHF.

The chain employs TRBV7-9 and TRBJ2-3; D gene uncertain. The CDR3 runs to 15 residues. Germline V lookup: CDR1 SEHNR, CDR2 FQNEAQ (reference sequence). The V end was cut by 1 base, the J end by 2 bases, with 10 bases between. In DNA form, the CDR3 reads TGTGCCAGCAGCTTAGTTGCTGACACCACAGATACGCAGTATTTT. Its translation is CASSLVADTTDTQYF. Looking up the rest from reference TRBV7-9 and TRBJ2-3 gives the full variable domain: DTGVSQNPRHKITKRGQNVTFRCDPISEHNRLYWYRQTLGQGPEFLTYFQNEAQLEKSRLLSDRFSAERPKGSFSTLEIQRTEQGDSAMYLCASSLVADTTDTQYFGPGTRLTVL.

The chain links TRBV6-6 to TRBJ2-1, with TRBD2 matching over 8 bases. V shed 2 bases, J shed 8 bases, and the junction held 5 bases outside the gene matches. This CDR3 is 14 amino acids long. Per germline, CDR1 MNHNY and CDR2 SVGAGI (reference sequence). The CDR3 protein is CASSYVTGGDEQFF. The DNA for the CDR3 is TGTGCCAGCAGTTACGTGACGGGAGGGGATGAGCAGTTCTTC.